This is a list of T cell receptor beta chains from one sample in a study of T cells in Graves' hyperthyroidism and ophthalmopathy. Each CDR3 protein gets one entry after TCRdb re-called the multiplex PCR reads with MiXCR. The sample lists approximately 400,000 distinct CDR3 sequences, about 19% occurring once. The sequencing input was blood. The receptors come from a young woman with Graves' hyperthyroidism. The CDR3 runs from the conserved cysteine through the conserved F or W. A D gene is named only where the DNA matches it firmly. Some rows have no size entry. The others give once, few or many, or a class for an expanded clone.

TGTGCCAGCATCTCCGGGCGAATAAACACTGAAGCTTTCTTT,CASISGRINTEAFF,many,TRBJ1-1,14,.,TRBV2
TGTGCCAGCAGCCAACCGGGGGCCTTTGAGCAGTACTTC,CASSQPGAFEQYF,.,TRBJ2-7,13,.,TRBV7-9
TGCAGCGCCACCACCCAGAACATTCAGTACTTC,CSATTQNIQYF,many,TRBJ2-4,11,.,TRBV29-1
TGTGCCAGCGGGTGGGGCGCCCAGCCCCAGCATTTT,CASGWGAQPQHF,.,TRBJ1-5,12,.,TRBV12-3/TRBV12-4
TGCAGTGCTAGAGATCTACGACCTTCCTACGAGCAGTACTTC,CSARDLRPSYEQYF,many,TRBJ2-7,14,.,TRBV20-1
TGTGCCAGCAGTGAAGCCTTCGGGAGCTCCTATAATTCACCCCTCCACTTT,CASSEAFGSSYNSPLHF,few,TRBJ1-6,17,.,TRBV6-1
TGTGCCAGCAGTTCGGGGGGAAATGGCTACACCTTC,CASSSGGNGYTF,many,TRBJ1-2,12,.,TRBV28
TGTGCCAGCAGTTTGTGGGAAAGCAATCAGCCCCAGCATTTT,CASSLWESNQPQHF,many,TRBJ1-5,14,.,TRBV12-3/TRBV12-4
TGTGCCAGCAGCCAAAAACGGCACCAGCCCCTGCATTTT,CASSQKRHQPLHF,.,TRBJ1-5,13,.,TRBV12-3/TRBV12-4
TGCGCCAGCAGGCTCGACCTGACAGGTTGGGGGGTGACCCAGTACTTC,CASRLDLTGWGVTQYF,many,TRBJ2-5,16,.,TRBV5-1
TGTGCCAGCACCAGCGGTATTACGACAGGGGCCCTCTATGGCTACACCTTC,CASTSGITTGALYGYTF,many,TRBJ1-2,17,TRBD1,TRBV6-1
TGCAGCGTTGAAGGTGGTACAGGGGGCATGTACGAGCAGTACTTC,CSVEGGTGGMYEQYF,many,TRBJ2-7,15,TRBD1,TRBV29-1
TGTGCCAGCAGACCACAGGGGGCGAGAGGCTACACCTTC,CASRPQGARGYTF,many,TRBJ1-2,13,TRBD1,TRBV6-5
TGTGCCACCAGCAGAGGAGTGAGGGGAAACACCATATATTTT,CATSRGVRGNTIYF,many,TRBJ1-3,14,.,TRBV15
TGTGCCAGCATCGTAAGTGGGAACACTGAAGCTTTCTTT,CASIVSGNTEAFF,many,TRBJ1-1,13,.,TRBV6-1
TGTGCCAGCAGCCCAAAAAGCCTACAGGGTTCCTATGGCTACACCTTC,CASSPKSLQGSYGYTF,many,TRBJ1-2,16,.,TRBV14
TGTGCCAGCACCCCTGGACTAGCGGGAGAAGAGACCCAGTACTTC,CASTPGLAGEETQYF,few,TRBJ2-5,15,TRBD2,TRBV6-2/TRBV6-3
TGTGCCAGCAGCCTAGATGCGGCGGGGGCGCCCACCGGGGAGCTGTTTTTT,CASSLDAAGAPTGELFF,many,TRBJ2-2,17,.,TRBV6-1
TGTGCCAGCAGGAAGGTCACCTACGAGCAGTACTTC,CASRKVTYEQYF,many,TRBJ2-7,12,.,TRBV6-1
TGCGCCAGCAGCCAGTTCTGGGCCAGAGACAATCAGCCCCAGCATTTT,CASSQFWARDNQPQHF,many,TRBJ1-5,16,.,TRBV4-1
TGTGCCAGCAGCGCATCCAGGGGTGGCAATCAGCCCCAGCATTTT,CASSASRGGNQPQHF,many,TRBJ1-5,15,.,TRBV6-1
TGTGCCAGCAGTACCTTTCCGGGACAGGGCTTAGAGACCCAGTACTTC,CASSTFPGQGLETQYF,.,TRBJ2-5,16,TRBD1,TRBV6-1